The 8 T cell receptor beta chains below come from one sample, sequenced in a study of Tregs in tolerant kidney transplant recipients. Here immunoSEQ multiplex PCR was the method, and the copy in TCRdb shows in-frame clones only, minus some. The profile shows about 110,000 clones, 90% of them singletons. The specimen was CD4+ T cells from blood, collected before the transplant. Every receptor here comes from a human donor who received a combined kidney and bone marrow transplant.

The genes are TRBV7-2 and TRBJ2-7, with D possibly matching TRBD2 (5 bases). The germline V gene has CDR1 SGHTA and CDR2 FQGNSA. The CDR3 is 14 residues long. V was shortened by 5 bases and J by 10 bases, with 21 bases between the two germline ends. The CDR3 nucleotides read TGTGCCAGCAGCACGACTACTGCCACTGGTTCCCAGTACTTC. This encodes CASSTTTATGSQYF.

This clone was counted a single time. The chain has TRBV9 and TRBJ1-4; 7 bases are a match to TRBD1. Germline CDR1 SGDLS, CDR2 YYNGEE. Germline trimming cut 6 bases from V and 7 bases from J; bases unmatched to any gene: 15. The CDR3 extends over 16 amino acids. CDR3 sequence (DNA): TGTGCCAGCACCCGGGACAGCCAAACAGTGGGTGAAAAACTGTTTTTT. Its protein is CASTRDSQTVGEKLFF.

The chain combines TRBV6-1 with TRBJ2-7, with 7 bases that match TRBD1. Germline V lookup: CDR1 MNHNS, CDR2 SASEGT. After removal of 4 bases from V and 4 bases from J, the junction contained 10 bases not matched to a gene. The CDR3 loop spans 15 amino acids. The CDR3 here is CASSARQGPWYEQYF. The CDR3 nucleotides are TGTGCCAGCAGTGCCAGACAGGGCCCGTGGTACGAGCAGTACTTC.

This clone appeared once. V usage is TRBV5-1 and J usage is TRBJ2-1, with 8 bases aligning to TRBD2. V dropped 5 bases and J dropped 0; count of bases not matched to a gene: 1. This CDR3 is built from 14 residues. Germline V gene data show CDR1 as SGHRS and CDR2 as YFSETQ. The CDR3 here is CASRSGSSYNEQFF. The DNA of the CDR3 is TGCGCCAGCAGGAGCGGGAGCTCCTACAATGAGCAGTTCTTC. The whole variable domain, filled in from reference TRBV5-1 and TRBJ2-1, reads KAGVTQTPRYLIKTRGQQVTLSCSPISGHRSVSWYQQTPGQGLQFLFEYFSETQRNKGNFPGRFSGRQFSNSRSEMNVSTLELGDSALYLCASRSGSSYNEQFFGPGTRLTVL.

In nucleotides, the CDR3 is TGTGCCAGCAGCCCGAGCGGGAGCGTGGAGACCCAGTACTTC. As protein: CASSPSGSVETQYF. The rearrangement uses TRBV28 and TRBJ2-5, with TRBD2 identical over 8 bases. This CDR3 has 14 residues. Trimming removed 6 bases from V and 5 bases from J; junction bases left unmatched: 8. From germline, CDR1 is MDHEN and CDR2 SYDVKM.

The chain uses TRBV7-2 and TRBJ2-7; 7 bases map to TRBD1. V shed 5 bases and J 5 bases; nucleotides not matched to a gene: 3. Germline values: CDR1 SGHTA, CDR2 FQGNSA. The CDR3 extends over 12 amino acids. The CDR3, as DNA: TGTGCCAGCAGCGTCGACAGGGACGAGCAGTACTTC. This translates into CASSVDRDEQYF.

The rearrangement joins TRBV5-1 to TRBJ2-3, with 7 nucleotides matching TRBD2. From germline, CDR1 is SGHRS and CDR2 YFSETQ. The ends lost 4 bases at V and 4 bases at J; junction bases unmatched: 6. This CDR3 comprises 14 residues. The CDR3 DNA reads as TGCGCCAGCAGCAGCGGGACCTCGGCAGATACGCAGTATTTT. This gives the protein CASSSGTSADTQYF.

This sequence joins TRBV28 and TRBJ2-7; 11 nucleotides match TRBD2. In germline, CDR1 is MDHEN, CDR2 SYDVKM. The CDR3 sequence is 14 residues long. V dropped 6 bases and J dropped 4; count of bases not matched to a gene: 5. CDR3 DNA sequence: TGTGCCAGCAGAATAGCGGGAGGGCCGTACGAGCAGTACTTC. This codes for CASRIAGGPYEQYF.